This T cell receptor (beta chain) was observed in a study of cytomegalovirus exposure and HLA in healthy donors. V was pared by 4 bases and J by 9 bases, with 7 bases between. Germline loops: CDR1 SEHNR, CDR2 FQNEAQ (reference sequence). The CDR3 runs to 11 residues. Profiled with immunoSEQ multiplex PCR; TCRdb holds only in-frame clones, not every one. Of over 200,000 clones detected, 85% to 90% appear once; the ten largest clones hold about 2.9%. The sequence was collected from a woman between 18 and 29 years old in good health and CMV-seronegative. The chain joins TRBV7-9 to TRBJ2-1; D unclear. Sequencing was done on a sample of PBMCs. The CDR3 loop reads CASSSILEQFF. CDR3 sequence (DNA): TGTGCCAGCAGCTCTATACTTGAGCAGTTCTTC.